What follows are 27 T cell receptor beta chains derived from one specimen sequenced in a study of OX40 agonist ivuxolimab in advanced cancers. TCRdb's table, derived via immunoSEQ multiplex PCR, lists solely in-frame clones and lacks some. The table includes 89,000 or so clones, 91% detected once. The input for sequencing was CD4+ or CD8+ T cells sorted from blood, taken in a trial of the OX40 agonist ivuxolimab. These receptors came from an adult with an advanced solid tumor such as melanoma, head and neck, liver or kidney cancer.

This chain's CDR3 is CASSIFWGSVTGELFF. The DNA of the CDR3 is TGTGCCAGTAGTATATTTTGGGGGAGTGTCACCGGGGAGCTGTTTTTT. This chain connects TRBV19 to TRBJ2-2; D may be TRBD1 or TRBD2 (5 bases each). There are 16 residues in the CDR3. Per the germline V gene, CDR1 is LNHDA and CDR2 is SQIVND (reference sequence). The V end was cut by 2 bases, the J end by 4 bases, with 14 bases between.

The rearrangement links TRBV6-5 to TRBJ1-3, with D unclear. Germline assignment: CDR1 MNHEY and CDR2 SVGAGI. V dropped 0 bases and J dropped 3 bases, with 9 bases sitting between them. The CDR3 has 15 residues. The CDR3 sequence: CASSYSTGGGNTIYF. CDR3 nucleotide sequence: TGTGCCAGCAGTTACTCTACGGGAGGTGGAAACACCATATATTTT.

The CDR3 loop reads CSVEGAGEGRGFYEQYF. The CDR3 DNA reads TGCAGCGTTGAAGGCGCAGGCGAGGGGAGAGGTTTCTACGAGCAGTACTTC. V usage is TRBV29-1 and J usage is TRBJ2-7; D tentatively fits TRBD1 or TRBD2 (5 bases each). With 1 base removed from V and 3 bases from J, the gap between germline ends came to 22 bases. CDR1 is SQVTM and CDR2 is ANQGSEA in the germline V gene. The CDR3 totals 17 residues.

This clone was found once. This sequence joins TRBV11-3 and TRBJ2-3, with D perhaps matching TRBD2 (6 bases). This CDR3 spans 15 amino acids. V shed 2 bases and J shed 4 bases, with 13 bases lying between them. Per germline, CDR1 SGHNT and CDR2 YENEEA. The CDR3 here is CASSLLVGGADTQYF. CDR3 DNA: TGTGCCAGCAGCTTATTAGTGGGAGGAGCAGATACGCAGTATTTT.

The genes are TRBV6-1 and TRBJ1-3, with D uncertain. Germline V lookup: CDR1 MNHNS, CDR2 SASEGT. The CDR3 extends over 13 amino acids. V was pared by 3 bases and J by 4 bases, with 7 bases between. The DNA of the CDR3 is TGTGCCAGCAGTGAGGTTCAGGGAAACACCATATATTTT. This gives the protein CASSEVQGNTIYF.

The chain couples TRBV25-1 to TRBJ1-1; no reliable D call. V dropped 6 bases and J dropped 0 bases, with 8 bases sitting between them. CDR3 length equals 13 residues. Germline V CDR1 and CDR2: MGHDK, SYGVNS. CDR3: CASSLTLNTEAFF. CDR3 DNA: TGTGCCAGCAGCCTTACATTGAACACTGAAGCTTTCTTT.

CDR3 coding DNA: TGTGCCAGCAGTCCCGGGGGGGAGAGGGAGACCCAGTACTTC. Its protein is CASSPGGERETQYF. The gene calls are TRBV28 and TRBJ2-5; TRBD2 matches at 8 bases. The CDR3 runs to 14 residues. Germline V lookup: CDR1 MDHEN, CDR2 SYDVKM. V was pared by 5 bases and J by 5 bases, with 7 bases of the junction left unmatched.

The chain links TRBV7-9 to TRBJ2-1; tentatively, D is TRBD1 (6 bases). Germline V lookup: CDR1 SEHNR, CDR2 FQNEAQ (reference sequence). With 5 bases removed from V and 2 bases from J, the gap between germline ends came to 10 bases. The CDR3 consists of 14 residues. The CDR3 is CASSPGTTYNEQFF. The CDR3 coding sequence is TGTGCCAGCAGCCCGGGGACAACCTACAATGAGCAGTTCTTC.

This chain links TRBV6-1 with TRBJ2-1; perhaps TRBD2 as D (5 bases). Germline CDR1 is MNHNS and CDR2 is SASEGT. Trimming removed 5 bases from V and 8 bases from J, with 13 bases in between. The CDR3 totals 13 residues. CDR3 sequence (DNA): TGTGCCAGCAGTCCTTCCGGGGTTGATGAGCAGTTCTTC. It specifies CASSPSGVDEQFF.

The V gene is TRBV7-9, the J gene TRBJ1-3; D is possibly TRBD1 (6 bases). In germline, CDR1 is SEHNR, CDR2 FQNEAQ (reference sequence). The V gene lost 1 base and the J gene lost 6 bases, with 22 bases spanning the gap. The CDR3 runs to 18 residues. CDR3 coding DNA: TGTGCCAGCAGCTTAGGTGCTGGTCGGGACAATTGGGAAAACACCATATATTTT. This sequence encodes CASSLGAGRDNWENTIYF.

The chain is built from TRBV4-2 and TRBJ2-3; a possible D gene is TRBD1 (6 bases). This CDR3 contains 15 residues. Germline CDR1 is LGHNA and CDR2 is YNFKEQ. The V gene lost 4 bases and the J gene lost 5 bases, with 16 bases spanning the gap. The CDR3 DNA reads as TGTGCCAGCAGCCCTTACATGGGGACACGAGATACGCAGTATTTT. It specifies CASSPYMGTRDTQYF.

The chain links TRBV13 to TRBJ1-5, with 9 nucleotides matching TRBD1. Germline V gene data show CDR1 as PRHDT and CDR2 as FYEKMQ (reference sequence). This CDR3 comprises 14 residues. Unmatched junction bases numbered 4, after V lost 5 bases and J lost 5 bases. CDR3 amino acids: CASSEGTGHQPQHF. CDR3 coding DNA: TGTGCCAGCAGCGAAGGGACAGGGCATCAGCCCCAGCATTTT.

The rearrangement uses TRBV5-6 and TRBJ1-2, with TRBD1 matching 7 bases. The CDR3 is made up of 16 amino acids. Germline loops: CDR1 SGHDT, CDR2 YYEEEE. Losses at the gene ends were 2 bases for V and 8 bases for J; bases not matched to a gene: 15. DNA of the CDR3: TGTGCCAGCAGCTTTTGGGGACAGACGCTCTCGGGAGGCTACACCTTC. Protein product: CASSFWGQTLSGGYTF. The whole variable domain, remainder taken from reference TRBV5-6 and TRBJ1-2, is DAGVTQSPTHLIKTRGQQVTLRCSPKSGHDTVSWYQQALGQGPQFIFQYYEEEERQRGNFPDRFSGHQFPNYSSELNVNALLLGDSALYLCASSFWGQTLSGGYTFGSGTRLTVV.

This chain joins TRBV19 and TRBJ2-1; 9 nucleotides line up with TRBD2. The CDR3 consists of 14 residues. V gave up 2 bases and J gave up 7 bases; unmatched junction bases: 3. Germline CDR1 is LNHDA and CDR2 is SQIVND (reference sequence). CDR3 sequence (DNA): TGTGCCAGTAGTATACGACTAGCGGCAAATGAGCAGTTCTTC. Its translation is CASSIRLAANEQFF. Complete variable domain (other parts from reference TRBV19 and TRBJ2-1): DGGITQSPKYLFRKEGQNVTLSCEQNLNHDAMYWYRQDPGQGLRLIYYSQIVNDFQKGDIAEGYSVSREKKESFPLTVTSAQKNPTAFYLCASSIRLAANEQFFGPGTRLTVL.

This sequence joins TRBV9 and TRBJ2-1; D not certain. V lost 4 bases and J 4 bases, leaving 12 bases between the germline ends. Per the germline V gene, CDR1 is SGDLS and CDR2 is YYNGEE. The CDR3 is made up of 14 amino acids. The chain's CDR3 is CASSTRPTYNEQFF. DNA of the CDR3: TGTGCCAGCAGCACCCGCCCTACATACAATGAGCAGTTCTTC.

This sequence joins TRBV28 and TRBJ2-7; D not certain. There are 13 residues in the CDR3. Germline loops: CDR1 MDHEN, CDR2 SYDVKM. V was trimmed by 6 bases and J by 6 bases, leaving 15 bases between them. The DNA of the CDR3 is TGTGCCAGCAGACCCATGGGGTTCAGCGAGCAGTACGTC. Encoded protein: CASRPMGFSEQYV.

V usage is TRBV27 and J usage is TRBJ2-7, with D uncertain. Germline-derived CDR1 and CDR2 are MNHEY and SMNVEV (reference sequence). V lost 2 bases, J lost 3 bases, and 5 bases lay in between. This CDR3 is 12 amino acids long. The CDR3 is CASSLPGYEQYV. CDR3 nucleotide sequence: TGTGCCAGCAGTTTACCGGGCTACGAGCAGTACGTC.

The V and J genes are TRBV6-5 and TRBJ2-7, with TRBD2 matching 10 bases. The CDR3 has 14 amino acids. The ends lost 5 bases at V and 4 bases at J; junction bases unmatched: 5. Germline V gene lookup returns CDR1 MNHEY and CDR2 SVGAGI. CDR3 coding DNA: TGTGCCAGCAGTCCGGGACTAGCGCCGTACGAGCAGTACTTC. Translated: CASSPGLAPYEQYF.

The chain joins TRBV9 to TRBJ2-2; tentatively, D is TRBD2 (6 bases). In germline, CDR1 is SGDLS, CDR2 YYNGEE. The CDR3 has 17 amino acids. With 4 bases removed from V and 2 bases from J, the gap between germline ends came to 18 bases. The CDR3 loop is CASSPNVGGKNTGELFF. For the CDR3, the DNA is TGTGCCAGCAGCCCGAATGTTGGGGGGAAAAACACCGGGGAGCTGTTTTTT.

As for this clone: This sample includes further DNA sequences coding for the same CDR3. J is TRBJ1-1 and V is TRBV6-5; a possible D gene is TRBD1 (5 bases). The germline gives CDR1 MNHEY, CDR2 SVGAGI. This CDR3 spans 13 amino acids. V was pared by 4 bases and J by 1 base, with 7 bases between. The CDR3 spells CASSLGQNTEAFF. The CDR3 nucleotides are TGTGCCAGCAGTTTAGGACAGAACACTGAAGCTTTCTTT.

The chain joins TRBV2 to TRBJ2-3, with D perhaps matching TRBD1 or TRBD2 (6 bases each). CDR1 SNHLY and CDR2 FYNNEI come from the germline V gene. This CDR3 spans 17 amino acids. Trimming removed 3 bases from V and 0 bases from J, with 16 bases in between. The DNA of the CDR3 is TGTGCCAGCAGTGACCCGGGAGTGGGGGCTAGCACAGATACGCAGTATTTT. Protein sequence: CASSDPGVGASTDTQYF.

V usage is TRBV7-9 and J usage is TRBJ2-3; D remains unclear. The CDR3 runs to 15 residues. From germline, CDR1 is SEHNR and CDR2 FQNEAQ (reference sequence). The V end lost 5 bases, the J end lost 3 bases, and 15 bases lay between the germline ends. The CDR3 reads CASSRHESGTDTQYF. CDR3 sequence (DNA): TGTGCCAGCAGCAGACACGAGAGTGGGACAGATACGCAGTATTTT.

The chain uses TRBV7-3 and TRBJ2-6; 10 nucleotides match TRBD2. The CDR3 extends over 19 amino acids. Germline assignment: CDR1 SGHTA and CDR2 FQGTGA. The V segment lost 2 bases and the J segment 0 bases; nucleotides outside the gene matches: 7. CDR3 sequence reads: CASSLVGTSALSGANVLTF. The DNA for the CDR3 is TGTGCCAGCAGCTTAGTCGGGACTAGCGCCCTCTCTGGGGCCAACGTCCTGACTTTC. Using reference TRBV7-3 and TRBJ2-6 for the parts outside the CDR3, the full variable domain is GAGVSQTPSNKVTEKGKYVELRCDPISGHTALYWYRQSLGQGPEFLIYFQGTGAADDSGLPNDRFFAVRPEGSVSTLKIQRTERGDSAVYLCASSLVGTSALSGANVLTFGAGSRLTVL.

The chain carries TRBV6-6 and TRBJ1-2; tentative D call: TRBD1 (5 bases). CDR1 MNHNY and CDR2 SVGAGI come from the germline V gene (reference sequence). This CDR3 contains 13 residues. The germline V and J ends were trimmed by 8 bases and 6 bases, with 16 bases remaining between them. The CDR3 region has the DNA TGTGCCAGCCAGGAGACAGCAGCAGATGGCTACACCTTC. Protein: CASQETAADGYTF.

The chain has TRBV28 and TRBJ1-6; 9 positions match TRBD1. With V trimmed by 6 bases and J by 7 bases, 4 bases remained unmatched. CDR1 and CDR2 (germline): MDHEN, SYDVKM. This CDR3 is built from 14 residues. CDR3 bases: TGTGCCAGCAGACCGGGACAGGGAAATTCACCCCTCCACTTT. Its protein is CASRPGQGNSPLHF.

This clone was seen just once. The V and J genes are TRBV28 and TRBJ1-1, with D hard to call. The CDR3 length is 13 residues. The germline CDR1 and CDR2 sequences are MDHEN and SYDVKM. V was trimmed by 5 bases and J by 7 bases, leaving 14 bases between them. CDR3 nucleotide sequence: TGTGCCAGCAGTCCAGCACTGGGGAGTGAAGCTTTCTTT. Encoded protein: CASSPALGSEAFF. Together with reference TRBV28 and TRBJ1-1, the CDR3 gives the full variable domain: DVKVTQSSRYLVKRTGEKVFLECVQDMDHENMFWYRQDPGLGLRLIYFSYDVKMKEKGDIPEGYSVSREKKERFSLILESASTNQTSMYLCASSPALGSEAFFGQGTRLTVV.

V is TRBV6-5 and J is TRBJ1-1, with 7 bases fitting TRBD1. In germline, CDR1 is MNHEY, CDR2 SVGAGI. The CDR3 length is 15 residues. Losses at the gene ends were 6 bases for V and 1 base for J; bases not matched to a gene: 8. This CDR3 is CASRTGEWENTEAFF. The CDR3 DNA reads TGTGCCAGCAGAACAGGGGAGTGGGAGAACACTGAAGCTTTCTTT.